This T cell receptor (beta chain) was recorded in a study of blood T cell repertoires in COVID-19. About the study: The United States, Italy and Spain supplied acute and convalescent COVID-19 samples. The cDNA or gDNA used as material had been derived from T cells, B-cell-depleted T cells, or PBMCs.

Authors' data handling: Reference gene primer amplification in the assay estimated nucleated cell counts. TCRdb's table, derived via immunoSEQ multiplex PCR, lists solely in-frame clones and lacks some. Clone size and the V and J calls come from that table; the DNA yielded D and trimming. Of approximately 60,000 clones listed, approximately 79% are singletons. The source is a man aged 60-69 years with acute or convalescent COVID-19. Sequenced input: peripheral blood.

Here the CDR3 DNA reads TGTGCCAGCAGCTTGAGCGGGGGGGCCACCTACAATGAGCAGTTCTTC. This codes for CASSLSGGATYNEQFF. V is TRBV11-1 and J is TRBJ2-1; 10 bases are shared with TRBD2. Trimming at V came to 3 bases and at J to 2 bases, leaving 4 bases not matched to a gene. CDR3 length: 16 amino acids. Germline CDR1 is SGHAT and CDR2 is FQDESV (reference sequence).